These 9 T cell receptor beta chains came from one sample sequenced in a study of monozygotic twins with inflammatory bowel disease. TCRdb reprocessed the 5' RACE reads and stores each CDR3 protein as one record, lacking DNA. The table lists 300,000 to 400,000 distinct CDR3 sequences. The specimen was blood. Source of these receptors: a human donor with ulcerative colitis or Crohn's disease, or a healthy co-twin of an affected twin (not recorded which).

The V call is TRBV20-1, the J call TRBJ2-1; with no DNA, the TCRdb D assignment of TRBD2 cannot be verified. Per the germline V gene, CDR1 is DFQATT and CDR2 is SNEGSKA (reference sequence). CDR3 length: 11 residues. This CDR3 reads CSARAGYEQFF.

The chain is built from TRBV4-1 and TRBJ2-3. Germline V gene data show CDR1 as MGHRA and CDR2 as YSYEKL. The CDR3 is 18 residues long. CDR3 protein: CASSQKTGDHSRADTQYF.

Here the CDR3 reads CASSLAWAGGPKNEQFF. The gene calls are TRBV5-1 and TRBJ2-1; as DNA is missing, the TRBD2 call by TCRdb cannot be tested. The CDR3 is made up of 17 amino acids. Germline V gives CDR1 SGHRS, CDR2 YFSETQ.

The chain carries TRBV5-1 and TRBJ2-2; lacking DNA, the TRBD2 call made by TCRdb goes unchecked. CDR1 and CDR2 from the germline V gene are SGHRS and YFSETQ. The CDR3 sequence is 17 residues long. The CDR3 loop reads CASSLGATSGSAGELFF.

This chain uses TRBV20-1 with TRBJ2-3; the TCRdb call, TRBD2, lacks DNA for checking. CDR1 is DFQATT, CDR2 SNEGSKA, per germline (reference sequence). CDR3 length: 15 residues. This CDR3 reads CSAGLAGGPTDTQYF.

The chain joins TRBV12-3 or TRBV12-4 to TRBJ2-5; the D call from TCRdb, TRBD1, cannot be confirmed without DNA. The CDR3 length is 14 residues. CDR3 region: CASSLRPGVETQYF.

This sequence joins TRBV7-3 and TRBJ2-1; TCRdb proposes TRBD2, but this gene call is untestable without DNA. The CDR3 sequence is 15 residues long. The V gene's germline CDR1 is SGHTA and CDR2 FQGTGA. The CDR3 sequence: CASSLSSGGNNEQFF.

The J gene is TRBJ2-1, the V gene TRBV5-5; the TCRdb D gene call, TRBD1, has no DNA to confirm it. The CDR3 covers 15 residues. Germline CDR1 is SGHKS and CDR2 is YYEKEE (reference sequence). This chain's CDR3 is CASSSTPGQEDEQFF.

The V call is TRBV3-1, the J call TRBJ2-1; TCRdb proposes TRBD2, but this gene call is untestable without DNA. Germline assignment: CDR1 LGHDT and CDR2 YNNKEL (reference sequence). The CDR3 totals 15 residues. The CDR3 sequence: CASSKGLAKYNEQFF.